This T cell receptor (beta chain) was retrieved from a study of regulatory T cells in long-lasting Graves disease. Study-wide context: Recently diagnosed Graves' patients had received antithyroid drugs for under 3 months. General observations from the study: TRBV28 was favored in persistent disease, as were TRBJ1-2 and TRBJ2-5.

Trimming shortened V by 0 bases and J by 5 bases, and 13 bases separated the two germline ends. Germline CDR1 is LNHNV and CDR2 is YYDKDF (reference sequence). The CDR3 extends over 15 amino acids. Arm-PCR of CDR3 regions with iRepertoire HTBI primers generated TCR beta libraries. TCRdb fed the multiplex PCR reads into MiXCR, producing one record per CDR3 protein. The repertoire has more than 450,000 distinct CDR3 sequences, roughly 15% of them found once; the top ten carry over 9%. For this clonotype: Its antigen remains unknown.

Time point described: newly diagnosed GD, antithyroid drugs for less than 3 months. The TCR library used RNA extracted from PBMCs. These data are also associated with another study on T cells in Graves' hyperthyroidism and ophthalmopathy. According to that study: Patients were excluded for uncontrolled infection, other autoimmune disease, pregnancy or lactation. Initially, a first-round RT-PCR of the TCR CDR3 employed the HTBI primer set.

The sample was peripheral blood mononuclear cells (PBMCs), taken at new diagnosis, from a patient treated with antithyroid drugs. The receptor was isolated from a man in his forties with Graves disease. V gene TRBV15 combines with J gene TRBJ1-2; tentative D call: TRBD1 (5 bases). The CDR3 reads CATSRDRVDNYGYTF. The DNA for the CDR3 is TGTGCCACCAGCAGAGATCGGGTGGACAATTATGGCTACACCTTC.